This section outlines one T cell receptor (beta chain) sequence together with its context. Data came from immunoSEQ multiplex PCR; TCRdb stores just in-frame clones and leaves some out. The data show roughly 700,000 clones, roughly 90% seen once. The sample belongs to a study of shared T cell receptors in the human thymus. This CDR3 comprises 17 residues. The J segment lost 0 bases and the V segment lost 4 bases, leaving 6 bases of the junction unmatched. Germline CDR1 and CDR2: SGHTA and FQGTGA. The sample was also reused in another study, on human thymus T cells. Per that study: Resections that were taken during corrective heart surgery supplied the thymus tissue. Repertoires from thymus and blood appeared to show biased V and J gene usage.

This sequence was found in a boy younger than two with a congenital heart defect. The chain has TRBV7-3 and TRBJ2-6, with TRBD2 matching over 7 bases. What was sequenced was thymocytes. The CDR3 reads CASSSGRGSSGANVLTF. The CDR3 DNA is TGTGCCAGCAGCTCTGGGCGGGGGAGCTCTGGGGCCAACGTCCTGACTTTC.